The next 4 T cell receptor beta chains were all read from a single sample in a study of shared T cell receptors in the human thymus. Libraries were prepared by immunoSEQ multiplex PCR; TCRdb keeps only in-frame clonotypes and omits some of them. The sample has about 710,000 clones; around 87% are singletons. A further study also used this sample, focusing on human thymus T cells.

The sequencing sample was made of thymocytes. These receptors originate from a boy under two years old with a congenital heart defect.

This chain's CDR3 is CASSGNNSYGYTF. Written as DNA, the CDR3 is TGTGCCAGCAGTGGTAATAATTCCTATGGCTACACCTTC. The rearrangement joins TRBV6-4 to TRBJ1-2; unclear D gene. In germline, CDR1 is MRHNA, CDR2 SNTAGT. There are 13 residues in the CDR3. Between the trimmed V and J ends, which lost 4 bases and 4 bases, there was a span of 10 bases.

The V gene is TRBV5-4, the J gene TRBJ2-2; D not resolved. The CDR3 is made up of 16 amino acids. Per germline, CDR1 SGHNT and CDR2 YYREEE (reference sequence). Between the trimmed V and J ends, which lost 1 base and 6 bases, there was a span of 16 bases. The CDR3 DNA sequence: TGTGCCAGCAGCTTGAAACGTGGAAATGAGGCCGGGGAGCTGTTTTTT. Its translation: CASSLKRGNEAGELFF. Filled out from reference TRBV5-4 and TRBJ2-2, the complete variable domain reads ETGVTQSPTHLIKTRGQQVTLRCSSQSGHNTVSWYQQALGQGPQFIFQYYREEENGRGNFPPRFSGLQFPNYSSELNVNALELDDSALYLCASSLKRGNEAGELFFGEGSRLTVL.

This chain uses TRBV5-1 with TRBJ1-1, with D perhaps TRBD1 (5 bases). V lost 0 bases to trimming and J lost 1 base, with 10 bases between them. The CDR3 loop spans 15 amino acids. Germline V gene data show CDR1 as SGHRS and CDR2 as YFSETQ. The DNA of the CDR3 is TGCGCCAGCAGCTTGGAGGATGGACAGAACACTGAAGCTTTCTTT. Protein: CASSLEDGQNTEAFF.

CDR3 bases: TGTGCCACCAGGAGGGAAGCCGATAGCAATCAGCCCCAGCATTTT. It specifies CATRREADSNQPQHF. The chain uses TRBV15 and TRBJ1-5; D is undetermined. Trimming took 6 bases from V and 0 from J, leaving 12 bases between them. Germline CDR1 reads LNHNV; CDR2 reads YYDKDF (reference sequence). The length of the CDR3 is 15 residues.